One sample yielded the 21 T cell receptor beta chains listed below, sequenced in a study of molecular identifiers for immune sequencing clone quantification (dated by TCRdb to the late 2010s). The library was generated by PCR. The reads were generated on an Illumina HiSeq 4000. Using fastp trimming at Q25 and MiXCR clonotype assembly, TCRdb reanalyzed the public sequencing data and kept in-frame beta chains. Every distinct CDR3 protein forms one entry, paired with its most common genes and DNA. The sample table contains around 480,000 distinct CDR3 sequences; only one count was recorded for about 20% of them. Together, the top ten hold under 0.85% of the sample. The sample taken for sequencing was naive CD8+ T cells from blood, with Jurkat cell RNA spiked in. The label giving this sample's cell subset or site can be read as: FACS-sorted CD8+CD4-CCR7+CD45RA+ naive T cells. The origin of the receptors is a human donor in good health. Some libraries in this study had Jurkat cell RNA spiked in.

This chain joins TRBV5-1 and TRBJ2-7, with TRBD1 matching 10 bases. The CDR3 length is 19 residues. CDR1 and CDR2 (germline): SGHRS, YFSETQ. Germline trimming cut 4 bases from V and 3 bases from J; bases unmatched to any gene: 19. The CDR3 sequence: CASSTAGTGVLSPYYEQYF. Here the CDR3 DNA reads TGCGCCAGCAGCACGGCCGGGACAGGGGTGTTATCCCCGTACTACGAGCAGTACTTC.

This clonotype has ten or more counts. The chain has TRBV23-1 and TRBJ2-7; D is unresolved. TRBV23-1 is classed as an ORF, of uncertain function. Trimming removed 8 bases from V and 1 base from J, with 15 bases in between. The CDR3 sequence is 14 residues long. CDR3 in DNA: TGCGCCAGCCCGCCCGATGACGGGTCCTACGAGCAGTACTTC. Translation gives CASPPDDGSYEQYF.

In its sample, this clonotype was seen a few times. The chain links TRBV4-2 to TRBJ1-1; 8 nucleotides line up with TRBD1. CDR3 length: 21 residues. The V and J ends lost 4 bases and 3 bases, in that order; junction bases with no gene match: 25. CDR1 LGHNA and CDR2 YNFKEQ come from the germline V gene. CDR3 sequence (DNA): TGTGCCAGCAGCCTCCCGGATGGAATGGTGGCAGGGGGCGGCAAGGACACTGAAGCTTTCTTT. Translating it yields CASSLPDGMVAGGGKDTEAFF.

In regard to this clonotype: This may arise from a read error, as a much more abundant clone is one base away. The gene calls are TRBV4-1 and TRBJ1-2; TRBD1 aligns across 7 bases. CDR1 is MGHRA, CDR2 YSYEKL, per germline. This CDR3 region has 15 residues. CDR3 bases: TGCGCCAGCAGCCAAAGACAGGGAGACGACTATGGCCACACCTTC. The encoded protein is CASSQRQGDDYGHTF.

The chain uses TRBV5-4 and TRBJ1-2; 8 bases agree with TRBD1. V shed 7 bases and J 4 bases; nucleotides not matched to a gene: 9. Germline V lookup: CDR1 SGHNT, CDR2 YYREEE (reference sequence). There are 14 residues in the CDR3. The CDR3 DNA is TGTGCCAGCTGCATAGGACAGGGCGCCTATGGCTACACCTTC. Translating gives CASCIGQGAYGYTF. The whole variable domain, remainder taken from reference TRBV5-4 and TRBJ1-2, is ETGVTQSPTHLIKTRGQQVTLRCSSQSGHNTVSWYQQALGQGPQFIFQYYREEENGRGNFPPRFSGLQFPNYSSELNVNALELDDSALYLCASCIGQGAYGYTFGSGTRLTVV.

This clonotype was counted ten times or more. The V and J genes are TRBV12-5 and TRBJ2-4; D uncertain. In germline, CDR1 is LGHNT, CDR2 FRNRAP. The CDR3 is 13 amino acids. Between the trimmed V and J ends, which lost 4 bases and 10 bases, there was a span of 14 bases. The CDR3 is CASGSPSDPIQYF. CDR3 bases: TGTGCTAGTGGTTCGCCTTCCGATCCTATTCAGTACTTC.

This clonotype was counted between two and nine times. The chain is built from TRBV13 and TRBJ1-3; tentatively, D is TRBD1 (6 bases). The V and J ends lost 0 bases and 4 bases respectively, with 13 bases between them. The CDR3 loop spans 16 amino acids. Per germline, CDR1 PRHDT and CDR2 FYEKMQ (reference sequence). The CDR3 DNA sequence: TGTGCCAGCAGCTTAGGCCTCCCGGGACACGGAAACACCATATATTTT. It encodes CASSLGLPGHGNTIYF.

The gene calls are TRBV7-3 and TRBJ2-3, with TRBD2 as a possible D gene (5 bases). V lost 3 bases, J lost 5 bases, and 12 bases lay in between. This CDR3 region has 14 residues. Germline CDR1 is SGHTA and CDR2 is FQGTGA. The CDR3 reads CASSLVGEEDTQYF. CDR3 DNA: TGTGCCAGCAGCTTGGTGGGAGAGGAAGATACGCAGTATTTT.

The V gene is TRBV20-1, the J gene TRBJ2-1; 11 nucleotides align to TRBD2. Looked up from germline, CDR1 is DFQATT and CDR2 is SNEGSKA (reference sequence). V shed 5 bases and J 5 bases; nucleotides not matched to a gene: 5. The CDR3 is 14 amino acids. In DNA form, the CDR3 reads TGCAGTGCTCTTAGCGGGGGGGCGAACAATGAGCAGTTCTTC. Residues: CSALSGGANNEQFF.

Comments on this clonotype: A read error may be the cause here, since a much bigger clone is one base away. This chain links TRBV7-9 with TRBJ2-3; D unclear. The CDR3 covers 12 residues. CDR1 is SEHNR, CDR2 FQNEAQ, per germline (reference sequence). This chain's CDR3 is CAGSSNGDTQYF. CDR3 sequence (DNA): TGTGCCGGCAGCTCCAACGGGGATACGCAGTATTTT.

There are a few counts of this clonotype. The chain combines TRBV5-8 with TRBJ2-1, with 11 nucleotides matching TRBD2. The V segment lost 3 bases and the J segment 4 bases; nucleotides outside the gene matches: 6. Germline V lookup: CDR1 SGHTS, CDR2 YDEGEE. This CDR3 contains 16 residues. The CDR3 DNA is TGTGCCAGCAGCTGGTCCGGGACTAGCGGATACAATGAGCAGTTCTTC. The encoded protein is CASSWSGTSGYNEQFF.

In this sample, this clonotype turned up many times. The chain carries TRBV4-3 and TRBJ1-1; 7 nucleotides match TRBD1. Germline CDR1 LGHNA, CDR2 YSLEER. The CDR3 is 16 amino acids. V shed 5 bases and J 4 bases; nucleotides not matched to a gene: 13. CDR3 region: CASSSGQRQGGTEAFF. DNA of the CDR3: TGCGCCAGCAGCTCCGGCCAAAGACAGGGTGGCACTGAAGCTTTCTTT.

Many counts were recorded for this clonotype. The J gene is TRBJ1-5, the V gene TRBV7-8, with D unclear. Germline V gene sequence: CDR1 SGHVS, CDR2 FQNEAQ. The CDR3 loop spans 15 amino acids. Trimming took 3 bases from V and 9 from J, leaving 18 bases between them. CDR3 in amino acids: CASSFQRTGPGPQHF. DNA for the CDR3: TGTGCCAGCAGCTTCCAGAGGACTGGCCCCGGGCCCCAGCATTTT.

A few counts support this clonotype. V usage is TRBV23-1 and J usage is TRBJ2-2; no clear D gene. TRBV23-1 is marked as an open reading frame, function uncertain. The length of the CDR3 is 12 residues. V dropped 3 bases and J dropped 6 bases, with 5 bases sitting between them. In DNA, the CDR3 is TGCGCCAGCAGTCACTGTCCCGGGGAGCTGTTTTTT. Encoded protein: CASSHCPGELFF.

The chain combines TRBV6-2 or TRBV6-3 with TRBJ2-7, with 14 nucleotides matching TRBD2. Germline CDR1 and CDR2: MNHEY and SVGEGT. The CDR3 totals 16 residues. V trimming: 6 bases; J trimming: 3 bases; junction bases outside the gene matches: 7. CDR3: CASRPGLAGGFYEQYF. The CDR3, as DNA: TGTGCCAGCAGGCCCGGACTAGCGGGAGGTTTCTACGAGCAGTACTTC.

This clonotype was seen only a few times. The V and J genes are TRBV20-1 and TRBJ2-2, with 7 bases aligning to TRBD1. Germline V CDR1 and CDR2: DFQATT, SNEGSKA (reference sequence). V lost 0 bases, J lost 5 bases, and 6 bases stayed unmatched. This CDR3 region has 15 residues. The CDR3 spells CSARDSDRRTGELFF. CDR3 coding DNA: TGCAGTGCTAGAGACTCGGACAGGAGGACCGGGGAGCTGTTTTTT.

This clonotype was found many times. The V call is TRBV30, the J call TRBJ2-7; 12 nucleotides line up with TRBD2. The trim removed 2 bases at V and 2 bases at J, leaving 7 bases unmatched. The CDR3 totals 16 residues. Germline V gives CDR1 GTSNPN, CDR2 SVGIG (reference sequence). In DNA form, the CDR3 reads TGTGCCTGGAGTCCCATGCTAGCGGGAGGGCCCTACGAGCAGTACTTC. The encoded protein is CAWSPMLAGGPYEQYF.

The chain combines TRBV28 with TRBJ2-7; D call uncertain. Germline loops: CDR1 MDHEN, CDR2 SYDVKM. V was trimmed by 5 bases and J by 4 bases, leaving 12 bases between them. This CDR3 comprises 13 residues. The CDR3 coding sequence is TGTGCCAGCAGTCCAGGTGGGGAATACGAGCAGTACTTC. It codes for CASSPGGEYEQYF.

This chain's CDR3 is CASSPTLATYEQYF. The CDR3, as DNA: TGTGCCAGCAGCCCGACACTAGCGACCTACGAGCAGTACTTC. This chain connects TRBV5-5 to TRBJ2-7, with 7 bases identical to TRBD2. J gave up 2 bases and V 4 bases, and 6 bases lay outside the gene matches. The CDR3 sequence is 14 residues long. The germline V gene has CDR1 SGHKS and CDR2 YYEKEE (reference sequence).

Comment on this clonotype: A read error may be the cause here, since a much bigger clone is one base away. The chain combines TRBV5-6 with TRBJ1-1; D is undetermined. The CDR3 runs 13 residues. The ends were cut back, 6 bases at V and 6 bases at J, with 15 bases in the middle. Germline lookup yields CDR1 SGHDT and CDR2 YYEEEE. The CDR3 coding sequence is TGTGCCAGCACCTTAGATGACGGTTCTGAAGCTTTCTTT. Protein: CASTLDDGSEAFF.

The CDR3 sequence: CASSQARPGLAGFRNEQFF. For the CDR3, the DNA is TGTGCCAGCAGCCAAGCGCGCCCCGGACTAGCGGGGTTCAGGAATGAGCAGTTCTTC. This chain uses TRBV3-1 with TRBJ2-1; TRBD2 agrees at 12 bases. This CDR3 comprises 19 residues. The germline V gene encodes CDR1 LGHDT and CDR2 YNNKEL (reference sequence). The V and J ends lost 1 base and 7 bases, in that order; junction bases with no gene match: 14.